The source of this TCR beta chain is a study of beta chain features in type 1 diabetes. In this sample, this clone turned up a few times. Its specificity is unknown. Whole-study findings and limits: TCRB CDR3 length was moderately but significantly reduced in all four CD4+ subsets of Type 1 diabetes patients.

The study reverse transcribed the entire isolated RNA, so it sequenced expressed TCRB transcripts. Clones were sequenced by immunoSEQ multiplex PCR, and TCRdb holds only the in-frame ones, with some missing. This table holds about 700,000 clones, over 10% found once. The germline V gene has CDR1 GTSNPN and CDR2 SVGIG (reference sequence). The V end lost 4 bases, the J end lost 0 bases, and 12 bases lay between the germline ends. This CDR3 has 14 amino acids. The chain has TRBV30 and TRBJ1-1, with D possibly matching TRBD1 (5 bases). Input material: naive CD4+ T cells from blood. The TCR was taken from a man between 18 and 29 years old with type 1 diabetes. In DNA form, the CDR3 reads TGTGCCTGGAAAGAGGGGACTGTGAACACTGAAGCTTTCTTT. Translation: CAWKEGTVNTEAFF.